The clone carrying this TCR beta chain was seen once. A read error may produce the germline difference seen at one junction end. The same CDR3 arises from other DNA sequences in this sample as well. The CDR3 totals 13 residues. From germline, CDR1 is LNHDA and CDR2 SQIVND (reference sequence). These data come from a study of control samples from healthy donors and cancer patients. Profiled with immunoSEQ multiplex PCR; TCRdb holds only in-frame clones, not every one. The table records about 170,000 clones, 90% to 95% of them present only once. The rearrangement joins TRBV19 to TRBJ2-7, with no clear D. Sequenced input: blood. This TCR was recovered from a woman in her 30s in good health. Here the CDR3 DNA reads TGTGCCAGCAGTATAGATCGTTCCTACGAGCAGTACTTC. This translates into CASSIDRSYEQYF.